The 8 T cell receptor beta chains below all came from one sample that was sequenced in a study of PD-1 blockade in classical Hodgkin lymphoma. Generated by immunoSEQ multiplex PCR, the TCRdb table keeps only in-frame clones and is missing some. Among 4,500 or so clones listed, about 64% were seen once. Time point reported: cycle 4 day 1 (C4D1), after 5 to 7 weeks of nivolumab. Brentuximab vedotin exposure varied, and every patient relapsed after autologous stem cell transplantation. The sample in question was peripheral blood mononuclear cells (PBMCs), obtained before the fourth cycle of nivolumab. Receptors were obtained from a human donor with classical Hodgkin lymphoma.

The chain joins TRBV4-3 to TRBJ2-3, with TRBD1 matching over 7 bases. This CDR3 region has 15 residues. The V gene's germline CDR1 is LGHNA and CDR2 YSLEER. The ends lost 3 bases at V and 7 bases at J; junction bases unmatched: 10. The CDR3 coding sequence is TGCGCCAGCAGCCAGGAATCCTACAGGGGACATACGCAGTATTTT. Its protein product is CASSQESYRGHTQYF.

The J gene is TRBJ2-4, the V gene TRBV28; the D is unclear. V lost 2 bases, J lost 0 bases, and 5 bases lay in between. Germline-derived CDR1 and CDR2 are MDHEN and SYDVKM. The CDR3 length is 14 residues. CDR3 region: CASSLNGAKNIQYF. CDR3 nucleotides: TGTGCCAGCAGTTTAAATGGAGCCAAAAACATTCAGTACTTC.

CDR3 nucleotides: TGTGCCAGCAGTCCGCGGACAGGCACCGGGGAGCTGTTTTTT. It translates to CASSPRTGTGELFF. This chain links TRBV27 with TRBJ2-2, with 7 bases lining up with TRBD1. CDR3 size: 14 residues. Germline V gives CDR1 MNHEY, CDR2 SMNVEV (reference sequence). V was pared by 5 bases and J by 4 bases, with 4 bases of the junction left unmatched.

V and J are TRBV5-1 and TRBJ2-5, with D uncertain. The CDR3 totals 13 residues. CDR1 and CDR2 (germline): SGHRS, YFSETQ. Between the trimmed V and J ends, which lost 0 bases and 2 bases, there was a span of 5 bases. CDR3 amino acids: CASSLGSQETQYF. For the CDR3, the DNA is TGCGCCAGCAGCTTGGGCAGTCAAGAGACCCAGTACTTC.

This clone was counted a few times. The V gene is TRBV19, the J gene TRBJ1-2; 9 bases agree with TRBD1. The CDR3 sequence is 13 residues long. Losses at the gene ends were 4 bases for V and 6 bases for J; bases not matched to a gene: 3. In germline, CDR1 is LNHDA, CDR2 SQIVND (reference sequence). CDR3: CASSRTGADGYTF. CDR3 sequence (DNA): TGTGCCAGTAGTAGGACAGGGGCAGATGGCTACACCTTC.

The chain combines TRBV11-2 with TRBJ2-3; 14 nucleotides line up with TRBD2. The CDR3 contains 18 residues. Germline V gene lookup returns CDR1 SGHAT and CDR2 FQNNGV. J lost 0 bases, V lost 5 bases, and 7 bases had no gene match. CDR3 protein: CASSRRGLAGVSTDTQYF. The CDR3 DNA follows: TGTGCCAGCAGCCGTAGGGGACTAGCGGGAGTGAGCACAGATACGCAGTATTTT.

The rearrangement uses TRBV6-5 and TRBJ1-5; TRBD1 aligns across 7 bases. Looked up from germline, CDR1 is MNHEY and CDR2 is SVGAGI. The V and J ends lost 2 bases and 7 bases, in that order; junction bases with no gene match: 8. The CDR3 is 15 residues long. DNA for the CDR3: TGTGCCAGCAGTTACAGGAGGGGGCAAGGCCAGCCCCAGCATTTT. Its translation is CASSYRRGQGQPQHF.

V usage is TRBV20-1 and J usage is TRBJ1-1, with no clear D. V lost 5 bases, J lost 3 bases, and 7 bases lay in between. The CDR3 is 11 amino acids. Germline V lookup: CDR1 DFQATT, CDR2 SNEGSKA (reference sequence). CDR3 in DNA: TGCAGTGCTCGGGGTGACACTGAAGCTTTCTTT. This sequence encodes CSARGDTEAFF.